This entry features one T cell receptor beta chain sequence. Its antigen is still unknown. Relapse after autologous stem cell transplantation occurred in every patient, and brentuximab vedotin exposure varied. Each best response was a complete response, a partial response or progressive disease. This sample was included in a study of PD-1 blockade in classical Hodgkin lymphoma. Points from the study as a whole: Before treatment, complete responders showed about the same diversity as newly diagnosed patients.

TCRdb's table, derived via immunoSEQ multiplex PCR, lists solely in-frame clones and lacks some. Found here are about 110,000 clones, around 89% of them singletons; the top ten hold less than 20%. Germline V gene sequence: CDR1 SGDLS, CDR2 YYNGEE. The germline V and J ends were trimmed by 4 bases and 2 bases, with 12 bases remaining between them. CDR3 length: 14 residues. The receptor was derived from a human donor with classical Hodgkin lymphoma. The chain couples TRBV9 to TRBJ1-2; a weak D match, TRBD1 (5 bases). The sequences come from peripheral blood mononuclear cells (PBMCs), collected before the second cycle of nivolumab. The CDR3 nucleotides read TGTGCCAGCAGCTTCCTACAGGAGAACTATGGCTACACCTTC. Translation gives CASSFLQENYGYTF.